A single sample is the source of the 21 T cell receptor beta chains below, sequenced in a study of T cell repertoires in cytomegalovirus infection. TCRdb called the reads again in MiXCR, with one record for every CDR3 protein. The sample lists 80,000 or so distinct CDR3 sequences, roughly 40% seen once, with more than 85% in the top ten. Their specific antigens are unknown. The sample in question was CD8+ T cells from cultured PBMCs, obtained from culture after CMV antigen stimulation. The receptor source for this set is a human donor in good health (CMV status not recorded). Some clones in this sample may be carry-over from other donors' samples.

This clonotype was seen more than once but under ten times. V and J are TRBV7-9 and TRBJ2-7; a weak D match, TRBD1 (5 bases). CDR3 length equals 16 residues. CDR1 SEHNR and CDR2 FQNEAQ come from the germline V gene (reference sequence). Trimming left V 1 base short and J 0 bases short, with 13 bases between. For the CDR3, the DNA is TGTGCCAGCAGCTTAGGGTCGGCAGGGTTCTCCTACGAGCAGTACTTC. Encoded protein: CASSLGSAGFSYEQYF.

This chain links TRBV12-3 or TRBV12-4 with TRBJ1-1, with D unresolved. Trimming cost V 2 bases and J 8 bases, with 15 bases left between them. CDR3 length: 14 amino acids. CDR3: CASSLSPGFGEAFF. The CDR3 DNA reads TGTGCCAGCAGTTTAAGTCCAGGCTTTGGAGAAGCTTTCTTT.

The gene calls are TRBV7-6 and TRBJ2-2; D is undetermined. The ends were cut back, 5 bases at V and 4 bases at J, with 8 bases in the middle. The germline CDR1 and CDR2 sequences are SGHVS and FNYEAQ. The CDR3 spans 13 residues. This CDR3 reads CASSRSGTGELFF. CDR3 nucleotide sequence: TGTGCCAGCAGCCGTAGTGGCACCGGGGAGCTGTTTTTT. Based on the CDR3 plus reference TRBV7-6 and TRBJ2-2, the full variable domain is GAGVSQSPRYKVTKRGQDVALRCDPISGHVSLYWYRQALGQGPEFLTYFNYEAQQDKSGLPNDRFSAERPEGSISTLTIQRTEQRDSAMYRCASSRSGTGELFFGEGSRLTVL.

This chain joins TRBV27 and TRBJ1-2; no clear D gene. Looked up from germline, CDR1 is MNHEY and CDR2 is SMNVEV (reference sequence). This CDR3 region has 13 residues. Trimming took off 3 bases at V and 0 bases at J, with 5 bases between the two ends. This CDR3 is CASSFAPNYGYTF. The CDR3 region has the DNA TGTGCCAGCAGTTTCGCCCCTAACTATGGCTACACCTTC.

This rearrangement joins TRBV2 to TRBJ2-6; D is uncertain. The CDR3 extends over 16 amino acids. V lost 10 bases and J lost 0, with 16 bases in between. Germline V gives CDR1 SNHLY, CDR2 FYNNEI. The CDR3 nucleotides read TGTGCCATCCGGGCGCGTCGTCCCTCTGGGGCCAACGTCCTGACTTTC. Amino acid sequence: CAIRARRPSGANVLTF. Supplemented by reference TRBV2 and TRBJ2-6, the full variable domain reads EPEVTQTPSHQVTQMGQEVILRCVPISNHLYFYWYRQILGQKVEFLVSFYNNEISEKSEIFDDQFSVERPDGSNFTLKIRSTKLEDSAMYFCAIRARRPSGANVLTFGAGSRLTVL.

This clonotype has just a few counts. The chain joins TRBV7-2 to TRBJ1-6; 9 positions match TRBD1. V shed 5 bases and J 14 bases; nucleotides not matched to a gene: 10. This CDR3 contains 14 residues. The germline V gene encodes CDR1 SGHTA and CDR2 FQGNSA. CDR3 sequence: CASSITGGLRTLHF. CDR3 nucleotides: TGTGCCAGCAGCATAACAGGGGGCCTGAGAACCCTCCACTTT.

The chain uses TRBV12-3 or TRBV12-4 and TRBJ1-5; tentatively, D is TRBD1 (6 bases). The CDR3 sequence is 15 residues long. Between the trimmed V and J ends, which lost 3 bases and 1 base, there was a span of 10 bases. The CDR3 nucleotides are TGTGCCAGCAGTTTTGCAGGGGTCAGCAATCAGCCCCAGCATTTT. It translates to CASSFAGVSNQPQHF.

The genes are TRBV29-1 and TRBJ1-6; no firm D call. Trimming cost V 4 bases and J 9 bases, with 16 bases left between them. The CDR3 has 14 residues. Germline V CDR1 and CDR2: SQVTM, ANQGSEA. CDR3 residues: CSVAGGRRGSPLHF. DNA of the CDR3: TGCAGCGTTGCCGGTGGCAGGCGGGGTTCACCCCTCCACTTT.

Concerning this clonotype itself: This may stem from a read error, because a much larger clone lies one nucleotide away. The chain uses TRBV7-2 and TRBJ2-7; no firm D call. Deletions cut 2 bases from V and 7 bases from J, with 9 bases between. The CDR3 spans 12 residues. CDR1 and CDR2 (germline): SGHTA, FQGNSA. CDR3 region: CASSLWRYEQYF. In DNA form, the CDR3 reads TGTGCCAGCAGCTTATGGAGATATGAGCAGTACTTC.

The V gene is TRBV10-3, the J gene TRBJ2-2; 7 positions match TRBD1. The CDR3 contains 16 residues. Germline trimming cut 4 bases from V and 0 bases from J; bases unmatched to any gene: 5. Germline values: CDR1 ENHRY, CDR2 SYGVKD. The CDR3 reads CAISGTGTANTGELFF. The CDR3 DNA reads TGTGCCATCAGTGGGACCGGGACAGCGAACACCGGGGAGCTGTTTTTT.

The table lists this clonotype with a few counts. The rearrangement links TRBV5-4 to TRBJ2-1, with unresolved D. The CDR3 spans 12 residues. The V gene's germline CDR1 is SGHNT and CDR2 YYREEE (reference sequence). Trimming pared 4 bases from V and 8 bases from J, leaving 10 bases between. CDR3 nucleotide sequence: TGTGCCAGCAGCGTTTTGGGCGATGAGCAGTTCTTC. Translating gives CASSVLGDEQFF. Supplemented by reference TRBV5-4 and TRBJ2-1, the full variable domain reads ETGVTQSPTHLIKTRGQQVTLRCSSQSGHNTVSWYQQALGQGPQFIFQYYREEENGRGNFPPRFSGLQFPNYSSELNVNALELDDSALYLCASSVLGDEQFFGPGTRLTVL.

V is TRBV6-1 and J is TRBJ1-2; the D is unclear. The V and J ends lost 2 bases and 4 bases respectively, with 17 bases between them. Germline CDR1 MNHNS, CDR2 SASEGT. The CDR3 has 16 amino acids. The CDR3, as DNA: TGTGCCAGCAGTGAAATCGGGCCGCAGTCCCTCTATGGCTACACCTTC. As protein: CASSEIGPQSLYGYTF.

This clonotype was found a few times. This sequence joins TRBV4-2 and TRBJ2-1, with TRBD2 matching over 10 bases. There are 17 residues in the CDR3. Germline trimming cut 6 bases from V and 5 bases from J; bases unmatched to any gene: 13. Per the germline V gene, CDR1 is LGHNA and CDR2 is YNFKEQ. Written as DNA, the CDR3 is TGTGCCAGCAGACGTGGTGGGGGACTAGCGAGCGACAATGAGCAGTTCTTC. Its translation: CASRRGGGLASDNEQFF.

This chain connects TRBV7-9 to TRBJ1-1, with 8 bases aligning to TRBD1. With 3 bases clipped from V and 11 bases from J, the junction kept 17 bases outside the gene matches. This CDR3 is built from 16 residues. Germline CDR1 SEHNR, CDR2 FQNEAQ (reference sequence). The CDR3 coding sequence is TGTGCCAGCAGCTTGATGAAGGACAGGGCAACCACAAGGGCTTTCTTT. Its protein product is CASSLMKDRATTRAFF.

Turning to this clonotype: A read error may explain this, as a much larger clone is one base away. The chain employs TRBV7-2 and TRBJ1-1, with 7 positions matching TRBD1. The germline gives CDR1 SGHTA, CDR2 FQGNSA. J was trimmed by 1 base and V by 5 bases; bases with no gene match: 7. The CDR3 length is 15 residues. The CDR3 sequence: CASSLRRTGNTEAFF. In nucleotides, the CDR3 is TGTGCCAGCAGCCTGCGGCGGACAGGGAACACTGAAGCTTTCTTT.

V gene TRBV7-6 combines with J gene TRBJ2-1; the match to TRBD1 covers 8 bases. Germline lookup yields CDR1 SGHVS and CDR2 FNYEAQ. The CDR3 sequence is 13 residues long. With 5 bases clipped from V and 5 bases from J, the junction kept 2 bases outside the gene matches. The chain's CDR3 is CASSAGGHNEQFF. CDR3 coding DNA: TGTGCCAGCAGCGCAGGGGGCCACAATGAGCAGTTCTTC.

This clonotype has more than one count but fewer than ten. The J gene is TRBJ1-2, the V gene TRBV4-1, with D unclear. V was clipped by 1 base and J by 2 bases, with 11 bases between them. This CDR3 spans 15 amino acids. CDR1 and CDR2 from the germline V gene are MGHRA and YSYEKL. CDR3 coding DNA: TGCGCCAGCAGCCAAGTAATCAGTACCAACTATGGCTACACCTTC. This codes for CASSQVISTNYGYTF.

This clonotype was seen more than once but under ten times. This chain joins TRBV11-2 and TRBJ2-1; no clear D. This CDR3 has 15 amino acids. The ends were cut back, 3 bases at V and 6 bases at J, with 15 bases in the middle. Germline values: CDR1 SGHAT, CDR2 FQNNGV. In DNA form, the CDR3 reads TGTGCCAGCAGCTTGGGTTTGGGCGGACCCAATGAGCAGTTCTTC. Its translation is CASSLGLGGPNEQFF. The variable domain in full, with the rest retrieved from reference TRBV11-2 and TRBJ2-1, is EAGVAQSPRYKIIEKRQSVAFWCNPISGHATLYWYQQILGQGPKLLIQFQNNGVVDDSQLPKDRFSAERLKGVDSTLKIQPAKLEDSAVYLCASSLGLGGPNEQFFGPGTRLTVL.

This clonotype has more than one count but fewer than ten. CDR3 sequence reads: CASSQLAGQYNEQFF. DNA of the CDR3: TGTGCCAGCAGCCAACTAGCGGGGCAATACAATGAGCAGTTCTTC. The chain carries TRBV5-4 and TRBJ2-1, with 10 bases identical to TRBD2. The CDR3 has 15 residues. Germline CDR1 reads SGHNT; CDR2 reads YYREEE (reference sequence). V lost 4 bases, J lost 4 bases, and 5 bases stayed unmatched.

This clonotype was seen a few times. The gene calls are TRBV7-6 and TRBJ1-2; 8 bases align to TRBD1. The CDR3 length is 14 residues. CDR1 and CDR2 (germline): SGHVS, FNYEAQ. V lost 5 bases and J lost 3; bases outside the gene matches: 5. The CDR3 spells CASSASTGDYGYTF. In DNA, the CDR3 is TGTGCCAGCAGCGCATCGACAGGGGACTATGGCTACACCTTC. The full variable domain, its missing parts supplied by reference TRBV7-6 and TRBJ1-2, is GAGVSQSPRYKVTKRGQDVALRCDPISGHVSLYWYRQALGQGPEFLTYFNYEAQQDKSGLPNDRFSAERPEGSISTLTIQRTEQRDSAMYRCASSASTGDYGYTFGSGTRLTVV.

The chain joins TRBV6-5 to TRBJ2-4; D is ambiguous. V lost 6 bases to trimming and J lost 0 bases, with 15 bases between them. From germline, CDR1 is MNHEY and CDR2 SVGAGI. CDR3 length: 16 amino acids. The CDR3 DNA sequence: TGTGCCAGCAGCCCCTCTCTTTTGGGAGCCAAAAACATTCAGTACTTC. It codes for CASSPSLLGAKNIQYF.